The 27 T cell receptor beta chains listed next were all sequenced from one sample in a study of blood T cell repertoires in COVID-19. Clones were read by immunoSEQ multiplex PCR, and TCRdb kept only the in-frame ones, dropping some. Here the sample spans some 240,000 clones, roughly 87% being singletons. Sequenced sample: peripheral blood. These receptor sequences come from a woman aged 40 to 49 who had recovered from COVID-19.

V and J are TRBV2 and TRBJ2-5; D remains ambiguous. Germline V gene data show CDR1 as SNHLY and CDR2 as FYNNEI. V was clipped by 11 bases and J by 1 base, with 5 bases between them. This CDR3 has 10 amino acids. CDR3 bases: TGTGCCGGAGCCCAAGAGACCCAGTACTTC. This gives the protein CAGAQETQYF.

The CDR3 DNA is TGCGCCAGCAGCTTGTCCCTAGCGTGGGGCTATGAGCAGTTCTTC. Its protein product is CASSLSLAWGYEQFF. The V gene is TRBV5-1, the J gene TRBJ2-1, with D maybe TRBD2 (6 bases). Germline-derived CDR1 and CDR2 are SGHRS and YFSETQ. Trimming removed 1 base from V and 8 bases from J, with 16 bases in between. This CDR3 spans 15 amino acids.

CDR3 bases: TGTGCCAGCAGCTCCCAGGGCACTGAAGCTTTCTTT. This encodes CASSSQGTEAFF. This chain connects TRBV7-9 to TRBJ1-1; maybe TRBD1 (5 bases). The V gene lost 4 bases and the J gene lost 4 bases, with 7 bases spanning the gap. CDR1 SEHNR and CDR2 FQNEAQ come from the germline V gene (reference sequence). The CDR3 extends over 12 amino acids.

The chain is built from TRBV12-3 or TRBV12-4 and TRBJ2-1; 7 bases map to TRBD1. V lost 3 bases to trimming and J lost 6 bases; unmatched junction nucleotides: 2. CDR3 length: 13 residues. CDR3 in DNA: TGTGCCAGCAGTTTGGCAGGGGGCAATGAGCAGTTCTTC. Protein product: CASSLAGGNEQFF.

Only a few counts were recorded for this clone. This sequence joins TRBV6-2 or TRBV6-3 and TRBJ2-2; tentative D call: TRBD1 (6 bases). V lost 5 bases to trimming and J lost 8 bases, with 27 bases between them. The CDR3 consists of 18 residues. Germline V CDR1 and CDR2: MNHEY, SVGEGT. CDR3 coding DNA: TGTGCCAGCAGTCTCATAATAGGGGGAGCTTTTCGTCCGGGGGAGCTGTTTTTT. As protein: CASSLIIGGAFRPGELFF.

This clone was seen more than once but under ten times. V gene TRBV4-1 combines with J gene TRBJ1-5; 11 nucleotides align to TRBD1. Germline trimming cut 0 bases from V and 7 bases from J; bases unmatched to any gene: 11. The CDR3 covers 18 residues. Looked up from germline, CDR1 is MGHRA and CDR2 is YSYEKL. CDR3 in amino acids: CASSQDPPGQGGWQPQHF. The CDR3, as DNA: TGCGCCAGCAGCCAAGATCCCCCGGGACAGGGGGGATGGCAGCCCCAGCATTTT.

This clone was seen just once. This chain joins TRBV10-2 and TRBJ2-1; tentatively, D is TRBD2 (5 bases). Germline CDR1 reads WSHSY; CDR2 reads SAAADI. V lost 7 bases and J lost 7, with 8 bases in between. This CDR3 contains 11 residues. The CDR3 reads CASKPGNEQFF. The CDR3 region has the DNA TGCGCCAGCAAACCGGGGAATGAGCAGTTCTTC.

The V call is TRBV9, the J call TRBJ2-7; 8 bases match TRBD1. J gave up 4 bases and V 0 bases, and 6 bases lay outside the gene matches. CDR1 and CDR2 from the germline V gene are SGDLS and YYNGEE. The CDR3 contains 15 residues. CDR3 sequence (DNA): TGTGCCAGCAGCGTAGGGACAGGGTACGCATACGAGCAGTACTTC. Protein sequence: CASSVGTGYAYEQYF.

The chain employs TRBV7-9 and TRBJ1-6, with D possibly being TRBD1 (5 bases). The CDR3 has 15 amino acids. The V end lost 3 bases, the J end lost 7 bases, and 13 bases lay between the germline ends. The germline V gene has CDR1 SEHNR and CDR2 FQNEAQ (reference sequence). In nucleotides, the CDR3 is TGTGCCAGCAGCTTGGGGGGAGGAAGGAATTCACCCCTCCACTTT. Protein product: CASSLGGGRNSPLHF.

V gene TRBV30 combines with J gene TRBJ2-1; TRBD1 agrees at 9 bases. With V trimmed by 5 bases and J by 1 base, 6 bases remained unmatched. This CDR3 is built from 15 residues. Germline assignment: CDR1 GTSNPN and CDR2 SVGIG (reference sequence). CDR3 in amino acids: CAWGTGTWSYNEQFF. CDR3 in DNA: TGTGCCTGGGGGACAGGGACTTGGTCCTACAATGAGCAGTTCTTC. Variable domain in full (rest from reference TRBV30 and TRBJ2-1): SQTIHQWPATLVQPVGSPLSLECTVEGTSNPNLYWYRQAAGRGLQLLFYSVGIGQISSEVPQNLSASRPQDRQFILSSKKLLLSDSGFYLCAWGTGTWSYNEQFFGPGTRLTVL.

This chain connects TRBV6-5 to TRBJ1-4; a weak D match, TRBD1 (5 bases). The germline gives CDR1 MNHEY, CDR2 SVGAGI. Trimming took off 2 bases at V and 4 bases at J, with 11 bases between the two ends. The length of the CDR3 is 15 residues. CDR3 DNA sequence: TGTGCCAGCAGTTACGGGAGGGGAGGTAATGAAAAACTGTTTTTT. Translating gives CASSYGRGGNEKLFF.

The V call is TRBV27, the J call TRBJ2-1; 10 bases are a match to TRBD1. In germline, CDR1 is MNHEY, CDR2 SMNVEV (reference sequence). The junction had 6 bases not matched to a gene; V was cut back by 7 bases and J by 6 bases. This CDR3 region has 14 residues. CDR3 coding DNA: TGTGCCAGCAATACGGGACAGGGGTCCAATGAGCAGTTCTTC. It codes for CASNTGQGSNEQFF.

Here the CDR3 reads CASSVDQGDEQFF. CDR3 nucleotide sequence: TGTGCCAGCAGCGTAGACCAAGGGGATGAGCAGTTCTTC. The chain recombines TRBV7-2 with TRBJ2-1, with a possible D match to TRBD1 (5 bases). The CDR3 extends over 13 amino acids. V was trimmed by 5 bases and J by 8 bases, leaving 13 bases between them. Per germline, CDR1 SGHTA and CDR2 FQGNSA.

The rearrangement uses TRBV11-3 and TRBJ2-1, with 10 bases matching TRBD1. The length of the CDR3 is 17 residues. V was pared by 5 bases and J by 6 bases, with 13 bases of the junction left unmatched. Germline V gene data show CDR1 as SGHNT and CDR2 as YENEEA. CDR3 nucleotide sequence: TGTGCCAGCAGCCCCCGCTCCGGGACAGGGGAAGGCAATGAGCAGTTCTTC. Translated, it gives CASSPRSGTGEGNEQFF.

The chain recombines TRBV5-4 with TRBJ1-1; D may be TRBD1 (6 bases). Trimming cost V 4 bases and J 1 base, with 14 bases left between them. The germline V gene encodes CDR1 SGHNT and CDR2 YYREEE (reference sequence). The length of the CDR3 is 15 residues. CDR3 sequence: CASSPEGGGNTEAFF. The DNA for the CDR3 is TGTGCCAGCAGCCCCGAAGGGGGGGGGAACACTGAAGCTTTCTTT.

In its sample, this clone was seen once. In DNA form, the CDR3 reads TGTGCCAGCAGCCCGCGGACTAGCGGGATATCAGAGACCCAGTACTTC. Protein product: CASSPRTSGISETQYF. V is TRBV11-2 and J is TRBJ2-5; 12 nucleotides match TRBD2. Germline values: CDR1 SGHAT, CDR2 FQNNGV. The CDR3 runs 16 residues. Germline trimming cut 5 bases from V and 4 bases from J; bases unmatched to any gene: 8. Full variable domain (outside the CDR3, taken from reference TRBV11-2 and TRBJ2-5): EAGVAQSPRYKIIEKRQSVAFWCNPISGHATLYWYQQILGQGPKLLIQFQNNGVVDDSQLPKDRFSAERLKGVDSTLKIQPAKLEDSAVYLCASSPRTSGISETQYFGPGTRLLVL.

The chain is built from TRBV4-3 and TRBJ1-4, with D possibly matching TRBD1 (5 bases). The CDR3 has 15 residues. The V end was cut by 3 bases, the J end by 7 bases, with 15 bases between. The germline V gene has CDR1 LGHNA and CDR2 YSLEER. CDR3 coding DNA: TGCGCCAGCAGCCAGGGGCCCGGTAAGGGTGAAAAACTGTTTTTT. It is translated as CASSQGPGKGEKLFF.

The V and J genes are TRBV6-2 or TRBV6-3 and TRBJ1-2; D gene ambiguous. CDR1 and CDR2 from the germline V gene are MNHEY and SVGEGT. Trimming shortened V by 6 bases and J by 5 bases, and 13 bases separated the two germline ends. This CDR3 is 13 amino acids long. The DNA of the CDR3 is TGTGCCAGCAGCAGAGAAAACCGGTATGGCTACACCTTC. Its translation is CASSRENRYGYTF.

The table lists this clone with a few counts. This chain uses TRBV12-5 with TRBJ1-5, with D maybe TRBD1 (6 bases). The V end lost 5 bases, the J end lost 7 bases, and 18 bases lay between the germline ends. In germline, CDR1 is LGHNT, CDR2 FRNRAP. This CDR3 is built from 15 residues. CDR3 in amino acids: CASGHSSGGYQPQHF. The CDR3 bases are TGTGCTAGTGGTCACTCCAGTGGGGGCTACCAGCCCCAGCATTTT.

The chain's CDR3 is CASSQPQGKETQYF. The CDR3 nucleotides are TGCGCCAGCAGCCAACCACAGGGTAAAGAGACCCAGTACTTC. The V gene is TRBV4-1, the J gene TRBJ2-5, with D possibly being TRBD1 (6 bases). V gave up 2 bases and J gave up 3 bases, with 10 bases separating them. The CDR3 totals 14 residues. The germline gives CDR1 MGHRA, CDR2 YSYEKL.

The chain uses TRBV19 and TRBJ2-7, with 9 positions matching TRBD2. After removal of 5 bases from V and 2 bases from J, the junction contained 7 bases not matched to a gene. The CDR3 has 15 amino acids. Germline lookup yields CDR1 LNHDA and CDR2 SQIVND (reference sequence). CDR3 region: CASSFNLAGTYEQYF. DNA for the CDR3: TGTGCCAGTAGTTTCAACCTAGCGGGGACCTACGAGCAGTACTTC.

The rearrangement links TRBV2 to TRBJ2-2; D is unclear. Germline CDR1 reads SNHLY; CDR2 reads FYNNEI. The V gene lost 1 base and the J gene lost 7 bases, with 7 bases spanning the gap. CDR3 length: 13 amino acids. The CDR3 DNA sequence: TGTGCCAGCAGTGAAGGAGAAATCGGGGAGCTGTTTTTT. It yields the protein CASSEGEIGELFF.

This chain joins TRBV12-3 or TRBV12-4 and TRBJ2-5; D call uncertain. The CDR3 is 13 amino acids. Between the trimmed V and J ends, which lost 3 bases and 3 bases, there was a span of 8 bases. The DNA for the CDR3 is TGTGCCAGCAGTTTCCCCCTCGAAGAGACCCAGTACTTC. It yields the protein CASSFPLEETQYF.

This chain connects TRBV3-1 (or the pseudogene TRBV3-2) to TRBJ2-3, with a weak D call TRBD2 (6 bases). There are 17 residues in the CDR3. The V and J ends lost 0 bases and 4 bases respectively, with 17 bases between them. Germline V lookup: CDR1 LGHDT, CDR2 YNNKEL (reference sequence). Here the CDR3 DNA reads TGTGCCAGCAGCCAAGATGGTCGAGCGGGCGGGGCAGATACGCAGTATTTT. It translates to CASSQDGRAGGADTQYF.

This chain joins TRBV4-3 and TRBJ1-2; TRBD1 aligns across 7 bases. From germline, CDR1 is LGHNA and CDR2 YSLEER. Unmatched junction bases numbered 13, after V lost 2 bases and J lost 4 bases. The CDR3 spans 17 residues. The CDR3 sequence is CASSQKTGQGTPYGYTF. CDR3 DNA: TGCGCCAGCAGCCAAAAGACAGGGCAGGGGACCCCCTATGGCTACACCTTC.

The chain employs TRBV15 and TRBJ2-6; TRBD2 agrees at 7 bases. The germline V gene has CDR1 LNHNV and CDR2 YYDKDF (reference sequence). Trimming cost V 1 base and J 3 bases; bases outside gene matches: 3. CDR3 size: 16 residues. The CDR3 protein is CATSRGGGDGANVLTF. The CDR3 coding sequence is TGTGCCACCAGCAGAGGGGGAGGGGATGGGGCCAACGTCCTGACTTTC. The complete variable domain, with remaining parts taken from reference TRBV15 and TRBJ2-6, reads DAMVIQNPRYQVTQFGKPVTLSCSQTLNHNVMYWYQQKSSQAPKLLFHYYDKDFNNEADTPDNFQSRRPNTSFCFLDIRSPGLGDTAMYLCATSRGGGDGANVLTFGAGSRLTVL.

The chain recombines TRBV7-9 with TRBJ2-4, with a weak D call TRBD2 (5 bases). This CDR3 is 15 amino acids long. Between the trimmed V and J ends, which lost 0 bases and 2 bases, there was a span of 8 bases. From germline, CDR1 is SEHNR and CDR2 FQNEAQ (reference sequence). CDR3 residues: CASSLARDSKNIQYF. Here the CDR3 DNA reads TGTGCCAGCAGCTTAGCTCGGGATTCCAAAAACATTCAGTACTTC.